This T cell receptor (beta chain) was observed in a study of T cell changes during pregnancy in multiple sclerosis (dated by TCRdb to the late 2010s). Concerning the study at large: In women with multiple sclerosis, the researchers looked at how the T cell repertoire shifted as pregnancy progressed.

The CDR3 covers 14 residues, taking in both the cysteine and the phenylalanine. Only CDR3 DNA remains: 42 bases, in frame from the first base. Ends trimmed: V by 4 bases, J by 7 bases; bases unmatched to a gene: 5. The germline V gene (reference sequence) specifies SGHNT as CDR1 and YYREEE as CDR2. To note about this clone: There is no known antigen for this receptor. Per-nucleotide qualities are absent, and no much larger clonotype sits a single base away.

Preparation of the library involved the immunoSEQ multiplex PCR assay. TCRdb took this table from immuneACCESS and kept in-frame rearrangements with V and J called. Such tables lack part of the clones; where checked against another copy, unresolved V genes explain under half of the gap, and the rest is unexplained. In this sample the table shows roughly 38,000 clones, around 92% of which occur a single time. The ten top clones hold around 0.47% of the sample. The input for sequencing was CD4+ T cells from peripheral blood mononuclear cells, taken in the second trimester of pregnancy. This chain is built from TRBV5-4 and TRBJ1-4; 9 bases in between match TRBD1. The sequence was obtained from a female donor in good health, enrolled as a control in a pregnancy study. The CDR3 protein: CASSPGQGLEKLFF. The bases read TGTGCCAGCAGCCCGGGACAGGGACTTGAAAAACTGTTTTTT.